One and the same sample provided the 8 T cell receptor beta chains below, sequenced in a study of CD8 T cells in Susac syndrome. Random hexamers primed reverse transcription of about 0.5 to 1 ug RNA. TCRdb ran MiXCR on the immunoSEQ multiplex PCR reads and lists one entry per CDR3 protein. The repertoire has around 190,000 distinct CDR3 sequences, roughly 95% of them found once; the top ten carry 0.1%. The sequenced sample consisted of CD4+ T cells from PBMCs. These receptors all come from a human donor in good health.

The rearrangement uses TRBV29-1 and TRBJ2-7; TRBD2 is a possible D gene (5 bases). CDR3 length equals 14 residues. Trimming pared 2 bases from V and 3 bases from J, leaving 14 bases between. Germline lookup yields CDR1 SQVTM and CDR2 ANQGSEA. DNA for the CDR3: TGCAGCGTTGAAATAGGAGGTGGCGGCTACGAGCAGTACTTC. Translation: CSVEIGGGGYEQYF.

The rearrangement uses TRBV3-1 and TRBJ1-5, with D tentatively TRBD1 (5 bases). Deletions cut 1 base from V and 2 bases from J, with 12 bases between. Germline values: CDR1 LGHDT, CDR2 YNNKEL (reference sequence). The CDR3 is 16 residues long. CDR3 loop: CASSQAGTKGNQPQHF. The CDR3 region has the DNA TGTGCCAGCAGCCAAGCCGGGACCAAGGGCAATCAGCCCCAGCATTTT.

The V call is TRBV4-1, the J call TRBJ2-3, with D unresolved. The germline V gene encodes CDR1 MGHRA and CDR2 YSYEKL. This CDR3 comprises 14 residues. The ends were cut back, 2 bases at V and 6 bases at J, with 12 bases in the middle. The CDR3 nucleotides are TGCGCCAGCAGCCAACTCGGACCCCTCGATACGCAGTATTTT. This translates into CASSQLGPLDTQYF.

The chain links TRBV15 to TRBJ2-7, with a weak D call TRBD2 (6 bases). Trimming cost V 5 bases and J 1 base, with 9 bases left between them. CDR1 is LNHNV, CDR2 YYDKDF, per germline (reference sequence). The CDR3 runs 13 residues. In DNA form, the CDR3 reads TGTGCCACCAGCTCAGGGACTTCCTACGAGCAGTACGTC. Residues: CATSSGTSYEQYV.

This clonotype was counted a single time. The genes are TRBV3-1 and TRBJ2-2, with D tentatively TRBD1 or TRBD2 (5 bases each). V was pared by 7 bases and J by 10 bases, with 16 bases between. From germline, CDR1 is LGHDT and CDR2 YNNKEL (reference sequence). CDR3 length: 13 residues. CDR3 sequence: CASTRRGVEELFF. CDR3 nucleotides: TGTGCCAGCACCCGGAGAGGGGTAGAGGAGCTGTTTTTT.

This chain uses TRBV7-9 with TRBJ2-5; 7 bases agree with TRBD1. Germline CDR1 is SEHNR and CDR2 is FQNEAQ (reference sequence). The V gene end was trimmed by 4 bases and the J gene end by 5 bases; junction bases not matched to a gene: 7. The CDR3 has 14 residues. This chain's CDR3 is CASSSTGDAETQYF. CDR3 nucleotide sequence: TGTGCCAGCAGCTCAACAGGGGACGCGGAGACCCAGTACTTC.

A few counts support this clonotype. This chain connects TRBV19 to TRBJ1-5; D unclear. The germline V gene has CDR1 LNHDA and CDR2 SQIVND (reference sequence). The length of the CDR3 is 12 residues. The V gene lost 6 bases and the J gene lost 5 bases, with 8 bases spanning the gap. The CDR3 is CASRDRDQPQHF. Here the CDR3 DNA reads TGTGCCAGTAGGGACCGCGATCAGCCCCAGCATTTT.

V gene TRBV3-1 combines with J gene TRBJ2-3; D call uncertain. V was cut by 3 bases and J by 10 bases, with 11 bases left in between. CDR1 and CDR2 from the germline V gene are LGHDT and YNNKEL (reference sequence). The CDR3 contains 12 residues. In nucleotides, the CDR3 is TGTGCCAGCAGCCATCCTAATGCCCCGCAGTATTTT. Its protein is CASSHPNAPQYF.